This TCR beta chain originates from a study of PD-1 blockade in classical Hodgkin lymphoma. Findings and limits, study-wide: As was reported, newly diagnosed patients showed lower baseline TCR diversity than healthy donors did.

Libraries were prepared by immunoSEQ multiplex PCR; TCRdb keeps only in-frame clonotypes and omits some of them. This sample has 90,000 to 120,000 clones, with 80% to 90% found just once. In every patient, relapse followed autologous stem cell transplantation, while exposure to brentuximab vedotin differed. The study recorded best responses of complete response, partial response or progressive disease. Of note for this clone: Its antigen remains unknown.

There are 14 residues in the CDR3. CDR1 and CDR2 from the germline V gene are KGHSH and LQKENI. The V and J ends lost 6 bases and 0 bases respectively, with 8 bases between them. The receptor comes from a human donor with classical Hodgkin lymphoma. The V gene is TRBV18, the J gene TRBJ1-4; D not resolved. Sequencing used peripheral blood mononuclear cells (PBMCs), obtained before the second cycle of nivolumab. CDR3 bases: TGTGCCAGCTCTCCCACTGCAACTAATGAAAAACTGTTTTTT. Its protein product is CASSPTATNEKLFF. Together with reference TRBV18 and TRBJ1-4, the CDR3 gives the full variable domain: NAGVMQNPRHLVRRRGQEARLRCSPMKGHSHVYWYRQLPEEGLKFMVYLQKENIIDESGMPKERFSAEFPKEGPSILRIQQVVRGDSAAYFCASSPTATNEKLFFGSGTQLSVL.